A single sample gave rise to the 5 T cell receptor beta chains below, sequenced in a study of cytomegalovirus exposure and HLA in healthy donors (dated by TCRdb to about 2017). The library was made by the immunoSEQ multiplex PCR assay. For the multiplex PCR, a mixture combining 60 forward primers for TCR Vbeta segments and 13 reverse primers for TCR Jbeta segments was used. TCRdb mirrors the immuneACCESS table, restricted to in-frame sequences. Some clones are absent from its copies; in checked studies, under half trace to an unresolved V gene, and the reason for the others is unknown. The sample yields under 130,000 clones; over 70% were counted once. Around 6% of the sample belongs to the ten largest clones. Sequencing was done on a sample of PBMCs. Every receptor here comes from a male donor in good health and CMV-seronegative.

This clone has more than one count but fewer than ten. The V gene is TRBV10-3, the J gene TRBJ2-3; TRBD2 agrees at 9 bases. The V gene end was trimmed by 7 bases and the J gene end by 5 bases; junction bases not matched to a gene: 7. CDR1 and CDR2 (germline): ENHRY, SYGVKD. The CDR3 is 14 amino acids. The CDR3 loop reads CAITSGAGGDTQYF. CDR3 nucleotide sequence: TGTGCCATCACCTCCGGAGCGGGAGGAGATACGCAGTATTTT.

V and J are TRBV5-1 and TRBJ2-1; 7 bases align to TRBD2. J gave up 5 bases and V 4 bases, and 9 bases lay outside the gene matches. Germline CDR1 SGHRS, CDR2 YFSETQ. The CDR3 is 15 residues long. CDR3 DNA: TGCGCCAGCAGCACGTCCGGGACTATAAACAATGAGCAGTTCTTC. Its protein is CASSTSGTINNEQFF. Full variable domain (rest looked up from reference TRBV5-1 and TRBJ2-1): KAGVTQTPRYLIKTRGQQVTLSCSPISGHRSVSWYQQTPGQGLQFLFEYFSETQRNKGNFPGRFSGRQFSNSRSEMNVSTLELGDSALYLCASSTSGTINNEQFFGPGTRLTVL.

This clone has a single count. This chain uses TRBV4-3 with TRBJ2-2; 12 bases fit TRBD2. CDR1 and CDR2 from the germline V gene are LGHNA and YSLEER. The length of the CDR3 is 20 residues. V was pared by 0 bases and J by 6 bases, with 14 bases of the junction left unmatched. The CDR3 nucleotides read TGCGCCAGCAGCCAAGAAGAAGGCGGACTAGCGGGATTCGGAGCCGGGGAGCTGTTTTTT. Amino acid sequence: CASSQEEGGLAGFGAGELFF.

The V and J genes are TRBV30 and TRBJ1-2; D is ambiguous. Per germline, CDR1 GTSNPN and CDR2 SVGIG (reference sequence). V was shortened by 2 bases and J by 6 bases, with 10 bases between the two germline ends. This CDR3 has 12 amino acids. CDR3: CAWSYMSDGYTF. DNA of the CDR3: TGTGCCTGGAGTTACATGTCTGATGGCTACACCTTC.

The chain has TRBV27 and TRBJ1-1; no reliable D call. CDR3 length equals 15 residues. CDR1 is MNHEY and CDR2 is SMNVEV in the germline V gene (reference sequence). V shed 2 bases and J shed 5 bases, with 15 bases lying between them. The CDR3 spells CASSLIAGVETEAFF. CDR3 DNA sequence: TGTGCCAGCAGTTTAATCGCGGGAGTTGAAACTGAAGCTTTCTTT.